This T cell receptor beta chain was profiled in a study of cytomegalovirus exposure and HLA in healthy donors. Study overall: Unique TCRs from HLA-typed donors, 80 million to 90 million of them, were held in an early data release.

In the case of this clone: As yet, its antigen is unknown.

PCR involved 60 Vbeta and 13 Jbeta primers. Repertoires were generated with immunoSEQ multiplex PCR, while TCRdb's copy carries only in-frame clones and drops some. The sample holds some 110,000 clones; roughly 80% are singletons and the top ten take roughly a fifth. At collection, donors were nominally healthy, but unrecorded immune exposures were probable. Study-level points and caveats: The sole available immune exposure information was CMV serostatus. Roughly uniform sequencing depth across donors was assumed, possibly incorrectly.

Trimming removed 6 bases from V and 3 bases from J; junction bases left unmatched: 9. The CDR3 sequence is 15 residues long. Germline CDR1 is SNHLY and CDR2 is FYNNEI. The V call is TRBV2, the J call TRBJ2-3, with 7 bases matching TRBD1. The sequenced sample consisted of PBMCs. The source of this sequence is a young man in good health and CMV-seropositive. DNA for the CDR3: TGTGCCAGCAGGGCCGGGACAGCGAGTACAGATACGCAGTATTTT. Translation gives CASRAGTASTDTQYF.